This TCR beta chain was sequenced during a study of blood T cell repertoires in COVID-19. Clones were read by immunoSEQ multiplex PCR, and TCRdb kept only the in-frame ones, dropping some. The sample yields 150,000 to 200,000 clones, over 75% seen once. Per germline, CDR1 SGHRS and CDR2 YFSETQ. The CDR3 sequence is 15 residues long. Germline trimming cut 2 bases from V and 0 bases from J; bases unmatched to any gene: 0. The table lists this clone with a few counts. Other DNA sequences in this specimen translate into the identical CDR3. Sequenced: PBMCs or T cells enriched from blood (not recorded which). The TCR originated in a young woman who had recovered from COVID-19. The genes are TRBV5-1 and TRBJ2-2, with 8 bases aligning to TRBD1. In nucleotides, the CDR3 is TGCGCCAGCAGCTTACAGGGGGCGAACACCGGGGAGCTGTTTTTT. Translation gives CASSLQGANTGELFF.